These 19 T cell receptor beta chains were sequenced from one sample in a study of blood T cell repertoires in COVID-19. Using immunoSEQ multiplex PCR, the repertoire was profiled, and TCRdb retains in-frame clones only, with some absent. The sample shows about 130,000 clones, less than 90% of them seen only once. The sample consisted of PBMCs or T cells enriched from blood (not recorded which). The receptors shown here come from a young man who had recovered from COVID-19.

V and J are TRBV29-1 and TRBJ2-7; D is perhaps TRBD2 (6 bases). The germline V gene has CDR1 SQVTM and CDR2 ANQGSEA. This CDR3 has 13 residues. V lost 1 base and J 6 bases, leaving 13 bases between the germline ends. The CDR3 sequence: CSVEVGGFGEQYF. In nucleotides, the CDR3 is TGCAGCGTTGAAGTCGGAGGGTTCGGCGAGCAGTACTTC.

V gene TRBV10-3 combines with J gene TRBJ1-3, with D perhaps TRBD1 (5 bases). There are 13 residues in the CDR3. V dropped 4 bases and J dropped 4 bases, with 8 bases sitting between them. Germline V lookup: CDR1 ENHRY, CDR2 SYGVKD. The CDR3 here is CAISANRGNTIYF. Here the CDR3 DNA reads TGTGCCATCAGTGCCAACAGGGGAAACACCATATATTTT.

The rearrangement links TRBV5-1 to TRBJ1-4; 8 nucleotides align to TRBD1. Per germline, CDR1 SGHRS and CDR2 YFSETQ. The ends lost 3 bases at V and 6 bases at J; junction bases unmatched: 7. The CDR3 has 15 amino acids. CDR3 DNA sequence: TGCGCCAGCAGCTCCCTCGCGGACAGGGATGAAAAACTGTTTTTT. This translates into CASSSLADRDEKLFF.

This clone was found a few times. Here the CDR3 DNA reads TGCGCCAGCAGCCAAGATAGGAGCGGCACTCCCCAGCATTTT. Its protein product is CASSQDRSGTPQHF. The genes are TRBV4-1 and TRBJ1-5; D uncertain. Germline values: CDR1 MGHRA, CDR2 YSYEKL. This CDR3 comprises 14 residues. Between the trimmed V and J ends, which lost 0 bases and 10 bases, there was a span of 13 bases.

The chain carries TRBV6-5 and TRBJ1-5, with 9 bases aligning to TRBD1. V shed 8 bases, J shed 1 base, and the junction held 6 bases outside the gene matches. Per germline, CDR1 MNHEY and CDR2 SVGAGI. The CDR3 is 15 amino acids. The CDR3 reads CASGQGWGSNQPQHF. The DNA of the CDR3 is TGTGCCAGCGGACAGGGGTGGGGAAGCAATCAGCCCCAGCATTTT.

This clone was counted a few times. The chain carries TRBV3-1 (or the pseudogene TRBV3-2) and TRBJ1-5, with D unclear. Trimming pared 0 bases from V and 3 bases from J, leaving 3 bases between. Germline lookup yields CDR1 LGHDT and CDR2 YNNKEL (reference sequence). The CDR3 loop spans 13 amino acids. CDR3 coding DNA: TGTGCCAGCAGCCAAGACTACAATCAGCCCCAGCATTTT. Translating it yields CASSQDYNQPQHF.

This clone was seen a handful of times. The genes are TRBV18 and TRBJ1-1, with D hard to call. The V gene lost 4 bases and the J gene lost 0 bases, with 9 bases spanning the gap. This CDR3 region has 14 residues. From germline, CDR1 is KGHSH and CDR2 LQKENI. As DNA, the CDR3 is TGTGCCAGCTCACGGGGAGGACTGAACACTGAAGCTTTCTTT. Residues: CASSRGGLNTEAFF.

The rearrangement uses TRBV10-3 and TRBJ2-2; TRBD1 matches at 9 bases. V gave up 8 bases and J gave up 3 bases; unmatched junction bases: 4. CDR3 length equals 14 residues. Germline CDR1 ENHRY, CDR2 SYGVKD. The CDR3 nucleotides are TGTGCCATCGGGACAGGGAAGGACACCGGGGAGCTGTTTTTT. This encodes CAIGTGKDTGELFF.

This chain connects TRBV5-1 to TRBJ1-1, with D hard to call. Germline V gives CDR1 SGHRS, CDR2 YFSETQ. Trimming took 1 base from V and 0 from J, leaving 7 bases between them. This CDR3 has 14 residues. The CDR3 nucleotides read TGCGCCAGCAGCTTGAGTTCGGTGAACACTGAAGCTTTCTTT. This encodes CASSLSSVNTEAFF.

This chain joins TRBV7-9 and TRBJ2-7; TRBD2 matches at 7 bases. V lost 3 bases to trimming and J lost 2 bases; unmatched junction nucleotides: 1. This CDR3 region has 13 residues. CDR1 is SEHNR, CDR2 FQNEAQ, per germline (reference sequence). The CDR3 sequence is CASSFAGAYEQYF. The CDR3 DNA reads as TGTGCCAGCAGCTTTGCGGGGGCCTACGAGCAGTACTTC. The full variable domain, completed using reference TRBV7-9 and TRBJ2-7, is DTGVSQNPRHKITKRGQNVTFRCDPISEHNRLYWYRQTLGQGPEFLTYFQNEAQLEKSRLLSDRFSAERPKGSFSTLEIQRTEQGDSAMYLCASSFAGAYEQYFGPGTRLTVT.

This clone appeared a few times. The chain recombines TRBV5-6 with TRBJ2-1; TRBD2 might be the D (5 bases). Germline-derived CDR1 and CDR2 are SGHDT and YYEEEE. V was shortened by 1 base and J by 4 bases, with 15 bases between the two germline ends. This CDR3 has 16 residues. The CDR3 bases are TGTGCCAGCAGCTTGTTACCCCTAGCAGAGTACAATGAGCAGTTCTTC. Translated, it gives CASSLLPLAEYNEQFF.

V usage is TRBV5-6 and J usage is TRBJ1-4; D gene ambiguous. The CDR3 totals 14 residues. Trimming took off 2 bases at V and 0 bases at J, with 5 bases between the two ends. Germline CDR1 SGHDT, CDR2 YYEEEE. CDR3: CASSLRSTNEKLFF. The CDR3 DNA is TGTGCCAGCAGCTTACGGTCAACTAATGAAAAACTGTTTTTT.

The V and J genes are TRBV12-3 or TRBV12-4 and TRBJ1-1, with a possible D match to TRBD1 (5 bases). The CDR3 sequence is 13 residues long. V shed 3 bases and J shed 4 bases, with 9 bases lying between them. As DNA, the CDR3 is TGTGCCAGCAGTTTTGGGGCTGGCACTGAAGCTTTCTTT. Translated, it gives CASSFGAGTEAFF.

This chain links TRBV19 with TRBJ1-6; unclear D gene. The CDR3 length is 14 residues. CDR1 is LNHDA and CDR2 is SQIVND in the germline V gene (reference sequence). Trimming removed 4 bases at V and 6 bases at J, with 10 bases between. The DNA for the CDR3 is TGTGCCAGTAGTACACAGCAAACTAATTCACCCCTCCACTTT. As protein: CASSTQQTNSPLHF. The full variable domain, completed using reference TRBV19 and TRBJ1-6, is DGGITQSPKYLFRKEGQNVTLSCEQNLNHDAMYWYRQDPGQGLRLIYYSQIVNDFQKGDIAEGYSVSREKKESFPLTVTSAQKNPTAFYLCASSTQQTNSPLHFGNGTRLTVT.

This chain connects TRBV19 to TRBJ2-3; TRBD1 is a possible D gene (5 bases). The CDR3 sequence is 15 residues long. Between the trimmed V and J ends, which lost 2 bases and 5 bases, there was a span of 14 bases. Germline lookup yields CDR1 LNHDA and CDR2 SQIVND (reference sequence). CDR3 bases: TGTGCCAGTAGTATACGACAAGGGGCGGAAGATACGCAGTATTTT. It codes for CASSIRQGAEDTQYF.

The V call is TRBV14, the J call TRBJ1-1; D remains ambiguous. CDR1 is SGHDN, CDR2 FVKESK, per germline. CDR3 length equals 13 residues. Deletions cut 5 bases from V and 0 bases from J, with 7 bases between. The CDR3 sequence: CASSLVMNTEAFF. The CDR3, as DNA: TGTGCCAGCAGCTTAGTCATGAACACTGAAGCTTTCTTT.

The rearrangement links TRBV5-8 to TRBJ2-2; unclear D gene. This CDR3 is built from 13 residues. Germline V gene sequence: CDR1 SGHTS, CDR2 YDEGEE. Between the trimmed V and J ends, which lost 1 base and 5 bases, there was a span of 6 bases. The CDR3 region has the DNA TGTGCCAGCAGCTTGCTCGTTACCGGGGAGCTGTTTTTT. Its translation: CASSLLVTGELFF.

The rearrangement uses TRBV6-5 and TRBJ2-3, with TRBD2 as a possible D gene (6 bases). Trimming took off 11 bases at V and 5 bases at J, with 20 bases between the two ends. The CDR3 is made up of 14 amino acids. Germline V gene sequence: CDR1 MNHEY, CDR2 SVGAGI. The CDR3 here is CAAVERGYLDTQYF. The DNA of the CDR3 is TGTGCCGCCGTGGAACGGGGGTATTTAGATACGCAGTATTTT.

This clone came up a few times. The CDR3 region is CSADRAYGGTQYF. CDR3 DNA sequence: TGCAGCGCTGACAGGGCTTACGGTGGGACCCAGTACTTC. J is TRBJ2-5 and V is TRBV29-1; TRBD1 aligns across 7 bases. The germline gives CDR1 SQVTM, CDR2 ANQGSEA. V shed 7 bases and J 7 bases; nucleotides not matched to a gene: 12. This CDR3 contains 13 residues.